This paragraph covers one T cell receptor beta chain sequence. What it recognizes is unknown. These data belong to a study of radiation and T cells in renal cell carcinoma. Produced via immunoSEQ multiplex PCR; TCRdb's table is partial and in-frame only. The sample contains 100,000 to 150,000 clones, approximately 90% of which appear only once. CDR1 and CDR2 from the germline V gene are MNHNS and SASEGT. V lost 5 bases to trimming and J lost 4 bases, with 15 bases between them. The CDR3 runs to 15 residues. General study points: Top tumor clonotypes rose in blood 2 weeks post-radiation, then contracted.

Time point indicated: blood 2 weeks post-SBRT. Treatment meaning: 15 Gy SBRT to primary tumor, nephrectomy 4 weeks later. Clear cell pathology was present in this patient's renal cell carcinoma. J is TRBJ1-5 and V is TRBV6-1; TRBD1 might be the D (6 bases). The TCR comes from a woman in her 70s with renal cell carcinoma. Sample: blood, taken from a patient whose treatment included radiotherapy and nephrectomy. The CDR3 DNA reads as TGTGCCAGCAGTCCCCCTGTAAGGGGGAATCAGCCCCAGCATTTT. Its translation: CASSPPVRGNQPQHF.